This T cell receptor beta chain originates from a study of CD8 T cells in Susac syndrome. Random-hexamer reverse transcription was applied to about 0.5 to 1 ug RNA. TCRdb re-analysed the immunoSEQ multiplex PCR reads in MiXCR, keeping a single row per CDR3 protein. The sample contains 90,000 to 150,000 distinct CDR3 sequences, around 90% of which appear only once. V lost 0 bases, J lost 4 bases, and 4 bases stayed unmatched. The CDR3 is made up of 15 amino acids. Sequencing was carried out using CD4+ T cells from PBMCs. The chain employs TRBV12-3 or TRBV12-4 and TRBJ2-3, with 7 nucleotides matching TRBD2. The clonotype comes from a human donor in good health. CDR3 in DNA: TGTGCCAGCAGTTTAGCTACTAGCGCAGCAGATACGCAGTATTTT. This gives the protein CASSLATSAADTQYF.